This TCR beta chain was identified in a study of cytomegalovirus exposure and HLA in healthy donors. The PCR employed 60 Vbeta primers together with 13 Jbeta primers. Method: immunoSEQ multiplex PCR; TCRdb's copy keeps in-frame clones and lacks some. The sample lists fewer than 130,000 clones; 65% to 75% were seen once. Of note for this clone: Its antigen remains unknown.

Study conclusions and caveats: Per a later analysis, 15,000 to 20,000 TCR beta sequences showed association with HLA alleles at 0.05 false discovery rate. There was a cluster of highly shared sequence variants that was likely a sequencing artifact.

The TCR comes from a man aged 35-49 years in good health and CMV-seropositive. Sequenced material: PBMCs.

The CDR3 DNA is TGTGCCAGCAGCTTAGTAGGACAGAACACTGAAGCTTTCTTT. It encodes CASSLVGQNTEAFF. V gene TRBV11-2 combines with J gene TRBJ1-1; D may be TRBD1 (5 bases). The CDR3 is made up of 14 amino acids. CDR1 is SGHAT, CDR2 FQNNGV, per germline. V was clipped by 1 base and J by 1 base, with 7 bases between them.